This TCR beta chain was sequenced during a study of blood T cell repertoires in COVID-19 (dated by TCRdb to between 2020 and 2021). With respect to the entire study: The collaborator samples originated in the United States, Italy and Spain and spanned the acute and convalescent phases of COVID-19. The prospective study material was composed of cDNA or gDNA derived from T cells, B-cell-depleted T cells, or PBMCs. The dataset comprised deeply sampled blood TCRbeta repertoires from subjects exposed to, actively infected with, or recovered from COVID-19. The repertoires were released in a freely available public database intended as a resource for research on the immune response to SARS-CoV-2. Samples came from the ongoing ImmuneRACE study (first 160 participants) plus 1,254 subjects from 6 global collaborators. The sample metadata nearly always contained a de-identified subject ID, COVID-19 status, age in years and sex. Where HLA class I and class II types were available, the types were taken from metadata supplied by the sample provider, not from assay-based typing.

The immunoSEQ Assay, a bias-controlled multiplex PCR, was used to amplify TCRbeta CDR3 regions from genomic DNA. In the original analysis: The number of nucleated cells in each sample was estimated from the amplification of reference gene primers within the assay. To quantify the absolute abundance of each unique TCRbeta CDR3 rearrangement, sequence reads were collapsed and filtered. Productive Simpson clonality was computed per sample as the square root of Simpson's diversity index over productive rearrangements. Here the immuneACCESS table is served through TCRdb, limited to in-frame sequences with V and J called. Missing clones are a known gap in these copies; in checked studies unresolved V genes cover under half, and the rest lacks a known reason. V and J calls and clone size follow that table, whereas D and trimming were derived from the DNA. The sample contains about 250,000 clones, approximately 86% of them found a single time. The ten biggest clones cover about 1.6% of the sample.

Turning to this clone: Its target antigen remains unknown. No much larger clone is present one base from it, and per-base qualities are unavailable.

Another Seattle source contributed samples from volunteer blood donors who had recovered from COVID-19. Each collaborating institution followed its own protocols to collect whole blood in K2EDTA tubes. Collaborator samples were shipped for TCRbeta analysis as frozen whole blood, isolated PBMCs, or DNA extracted from either sample type. Broad study findings and their caveats: How much clinical and demographic metadata was included differed by source and by participant, and the metadata was provided uncurated.

CDR3 length: 18 amino acids, cysteine to phenylalanine. The entry retains the CDR3 DNA only, 54 bases that are in frame from base 1. Trimming leaves V shorter by 2 bases and J shorter by 4 bases, with the junction holding 7 bases beyond the gene matches. CDR1 and CDR2 are drawn from the germline V gene: SGHDT, YYEEEE. The chain joins TRBV5-6 to TRBJ2-3, with TRBD2 matching 16 junction bases. The sequence was collected from a woman in her sixties or seventies who had recovered from COVID-19. The sequenced material came from peripheral blood. The CDR3 loop reads CASSFPGTSGGAADTQYF. The DNA is as follows: TGTGCCAGCAGCTTTCCCGGGACTAGCGGGGGGGCGGCAGATACGCAGTATTTT.